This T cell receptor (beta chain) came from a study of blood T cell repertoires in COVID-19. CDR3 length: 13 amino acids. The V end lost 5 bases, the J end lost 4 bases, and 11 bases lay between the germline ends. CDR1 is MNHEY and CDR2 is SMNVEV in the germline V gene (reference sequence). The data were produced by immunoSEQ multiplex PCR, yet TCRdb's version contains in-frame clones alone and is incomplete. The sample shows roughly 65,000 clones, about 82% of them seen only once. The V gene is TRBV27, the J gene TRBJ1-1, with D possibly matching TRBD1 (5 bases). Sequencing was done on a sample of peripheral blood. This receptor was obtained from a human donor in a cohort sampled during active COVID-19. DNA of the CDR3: TGTGCCAGCAGTCTACCCGGGGGCACTGAAGCTTTCTTT. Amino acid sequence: CASSLPGGTEAFF.